The rows below give T cell receptor beta chains drawn from one sample of a study of cytomegalovirus exposure and HLA in healthy donors. Sequencing used immunoSEQ multiplex PCR; TCRdb keeps in-frame clones, though not all of them. Here the sample spans about 100,000 clones, roughly four fifths being singletons. The sample taken for sequencing was PBMCs. Source of these receptors: a man aged 40-49 years in good health and CMV-seropositive. CDR3s include the opening cysteine and the closing phenylalanine or tryptophan. A D gene is named only where the DNA matches it firmly.

v_call d_call cdr3_aa
TRBV6-5 - CASLRTVNTEAFF
TRBV27 TRBD1 CASSLRGHRYEQYF
TRBV6-1 - CAVTGVYGYTF
TRBV19 TRBD1 CASSPLGQGPYEQYF
TRBV10-1 - CASSVSGITGELFF
TRBV2 - CASSVQGSPNTEAFF
TRBV6-1 TRBD1 CASSEYRQGDGYTF
TRBV6-1 TRBD1 CASSPWTGEDYEQYF
TRBV5-1 TRBD1 CASSLQRTGEETQYF
TRBV9 TRBD2 CASSVLSSGAPLGSGELFF